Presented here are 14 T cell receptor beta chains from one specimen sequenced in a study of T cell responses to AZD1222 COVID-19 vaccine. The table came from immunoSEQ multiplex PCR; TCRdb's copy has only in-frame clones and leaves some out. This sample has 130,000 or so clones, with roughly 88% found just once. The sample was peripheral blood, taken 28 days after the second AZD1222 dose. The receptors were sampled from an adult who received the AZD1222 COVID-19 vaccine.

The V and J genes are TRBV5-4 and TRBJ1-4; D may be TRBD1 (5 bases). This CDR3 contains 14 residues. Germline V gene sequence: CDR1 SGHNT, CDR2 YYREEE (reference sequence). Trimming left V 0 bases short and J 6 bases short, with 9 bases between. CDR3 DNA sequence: TGTGCCAGCAGCTTGGTGGGGGGGGATGAAAAACTGTTTTTT. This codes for CASSLVGGDEKLFF. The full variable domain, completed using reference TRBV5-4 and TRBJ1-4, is ETGVTQSPTHLIKTRGQQVTLRCSSQSGHNTVSWYQQALGQGPQFIFQYYREEENGRGNFPPRFSGLQFPNYSSELNVNALELDDSALYLCASSLVGGDEKLFFGSGTQLSVL.

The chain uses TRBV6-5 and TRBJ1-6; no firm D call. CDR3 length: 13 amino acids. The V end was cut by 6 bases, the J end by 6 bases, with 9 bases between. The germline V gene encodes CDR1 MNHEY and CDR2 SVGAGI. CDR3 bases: TGTGCCAGCAGGAGCAGTGGTAATTCACCCCTCCACTTT. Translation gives CASRSSGNSPLHF.

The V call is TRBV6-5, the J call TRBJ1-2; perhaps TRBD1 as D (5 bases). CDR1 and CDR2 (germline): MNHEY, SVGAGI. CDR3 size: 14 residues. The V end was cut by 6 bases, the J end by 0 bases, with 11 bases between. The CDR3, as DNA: TGTGCCAGCAGGCCGAGGGGCTCTAACTATGGCTACACCTTC. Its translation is CASRPRGSNYGYTF.

CDR3 nucleotides: TGTGCCAGCATCGATGGCAGCGGGGGCCTATACGAGCAGTACTTC. Translated: CASIDGSGGLYEQYF. The V call is TRBV6-5, the J call TRBJ2-7, with 8 positions matching TRBD2. Germline CDR1 and CDR2: MNHEY and SVGAGI. The CDR3 extends over 15 amino acids. V dropped 7 bases and J dropped 4; count of bases not matched to a gene: 12.

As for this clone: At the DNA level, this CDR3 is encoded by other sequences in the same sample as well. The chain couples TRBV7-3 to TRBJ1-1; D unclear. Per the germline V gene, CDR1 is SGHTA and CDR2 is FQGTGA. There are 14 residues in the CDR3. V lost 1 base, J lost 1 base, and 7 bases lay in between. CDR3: CASSLNSGNTEAFF. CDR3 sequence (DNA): TGTGCCAGCAGCTTAAATTCAGGGAACACTGAAGCTTTCTTT.

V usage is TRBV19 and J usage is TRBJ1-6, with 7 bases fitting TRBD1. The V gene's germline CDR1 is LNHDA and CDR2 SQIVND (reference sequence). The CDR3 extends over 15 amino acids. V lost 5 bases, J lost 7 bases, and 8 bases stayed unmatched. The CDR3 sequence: CASSSTGDPNSPLHF. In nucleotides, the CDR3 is TGTGCCAGTAGTTCAACAGGGGATCCGAATTCACCCCTCCACTTT.

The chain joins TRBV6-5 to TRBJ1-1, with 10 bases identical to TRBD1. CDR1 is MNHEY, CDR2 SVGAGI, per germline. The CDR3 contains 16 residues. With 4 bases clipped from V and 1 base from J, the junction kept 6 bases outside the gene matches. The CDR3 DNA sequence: TGTGCCAGCAGTTTTGACAGGGGGCTCCAGAACACTGAAGCTTTCTTT. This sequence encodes CASSFDRGLQNTEAFF.

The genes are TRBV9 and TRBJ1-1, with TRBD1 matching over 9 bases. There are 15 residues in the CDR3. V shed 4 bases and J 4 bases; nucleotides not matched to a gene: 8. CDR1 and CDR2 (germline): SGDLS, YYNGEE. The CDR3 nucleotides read TGTGCCAGCAGCCCCGGGGACAGGGCGGGCACTGAAGCTTTCTTT. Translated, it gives CASSPGDRAGTEAFF.

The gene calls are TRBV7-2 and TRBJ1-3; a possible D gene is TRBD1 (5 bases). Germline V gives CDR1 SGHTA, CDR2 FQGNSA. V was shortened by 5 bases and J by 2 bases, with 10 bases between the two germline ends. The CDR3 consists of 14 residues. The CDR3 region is CASSIDRPGNTIYF. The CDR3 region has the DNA TGTGCCAGCAGCATCGACAGACCTGGAAACACCATATATTTT. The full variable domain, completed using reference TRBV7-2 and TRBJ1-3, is GAGVSQSPSNKVTEKGKDVELRCDPISGHTALYWYRQSLGQGLEFLIYFQGNSAPDKSGLPSDRFSAERTGGSVSTLTIQRTQQEDSAVYLCASSIDRPGNTIYFGEGSWLTVV.

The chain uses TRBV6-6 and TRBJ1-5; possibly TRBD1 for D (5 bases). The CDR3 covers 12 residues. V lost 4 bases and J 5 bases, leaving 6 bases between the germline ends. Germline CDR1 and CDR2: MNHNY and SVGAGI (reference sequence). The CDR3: CASSSTDQPQHF. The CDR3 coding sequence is TGTGCCAGCAGTTCGACAGATCAGCCCCAGCATTTT.

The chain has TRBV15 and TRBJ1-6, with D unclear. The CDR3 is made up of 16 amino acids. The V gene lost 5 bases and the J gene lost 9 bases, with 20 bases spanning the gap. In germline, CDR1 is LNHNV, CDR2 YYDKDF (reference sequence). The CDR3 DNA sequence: TGTGCCACCAGCCCTCGTCTCCCCGGAGCTGGTTCACCCCTCCACTTT. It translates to CATSPRLPGAGSPLHF.

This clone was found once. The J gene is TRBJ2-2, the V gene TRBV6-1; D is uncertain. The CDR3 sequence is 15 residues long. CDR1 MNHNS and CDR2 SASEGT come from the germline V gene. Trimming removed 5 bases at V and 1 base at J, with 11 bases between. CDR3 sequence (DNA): TGTGCCAGCAGTCCGCGGACGCTGAACACCGGGGAGCTGTTTTTT. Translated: CASSPRTLNTGELFF.

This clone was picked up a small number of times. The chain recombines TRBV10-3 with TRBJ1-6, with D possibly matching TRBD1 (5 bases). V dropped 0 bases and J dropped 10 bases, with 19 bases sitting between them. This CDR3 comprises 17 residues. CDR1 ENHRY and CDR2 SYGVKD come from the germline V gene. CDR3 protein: CAISESVGREGGSPLHF. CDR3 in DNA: TGTGCCATCAGTGAGTCGGTGGGCAGGGAGGGTGGATCACCCCTCCACTTT.

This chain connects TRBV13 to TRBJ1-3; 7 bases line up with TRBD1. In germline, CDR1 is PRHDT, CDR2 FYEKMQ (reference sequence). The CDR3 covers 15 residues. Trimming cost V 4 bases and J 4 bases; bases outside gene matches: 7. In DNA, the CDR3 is TGTGCCAGCAGCTACCTCAGGGGGTCCGGAAACACCATATATTTT. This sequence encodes CASSYLRGSGNTIYF. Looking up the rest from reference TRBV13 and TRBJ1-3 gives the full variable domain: AAGVIQSPRHLIKEKRETATLKCYPIPRHDTVYWYQQGPGQDPQFLISFYEKMQSDKGSIPDRFSAQQFSDYHSELNMSSLELGDSALYFCASSYLRGSGNTIYFGEGSWLTVV.